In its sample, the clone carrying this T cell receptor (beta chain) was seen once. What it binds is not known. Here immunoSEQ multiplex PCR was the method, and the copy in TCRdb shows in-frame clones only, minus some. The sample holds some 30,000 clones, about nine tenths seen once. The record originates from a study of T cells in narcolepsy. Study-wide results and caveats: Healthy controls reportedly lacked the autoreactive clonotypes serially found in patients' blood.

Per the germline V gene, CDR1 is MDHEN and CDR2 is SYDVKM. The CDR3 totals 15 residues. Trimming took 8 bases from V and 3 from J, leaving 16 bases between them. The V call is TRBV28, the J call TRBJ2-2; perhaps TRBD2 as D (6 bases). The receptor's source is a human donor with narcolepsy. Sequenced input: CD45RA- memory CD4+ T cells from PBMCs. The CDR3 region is CASQVAGRDTGELFF. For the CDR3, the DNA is TGTGCCAGCCAAGTCGCGGGACGGGACACCGGGGAGCTGTTTTTT.